This TCR beta chain is from a study of blood T cells in healthy people across ages. Overall study findings and caveats: PBMCs that were unsorted prevented a conclusive naive versus antigen-experienced comparison. No one knew whether donors had CMV, which possibly confounded expanded clonotype changes.

Researchers isolated at least 6.5 million PBMCs per sample. PCR was performed a second time for about 6 to 11 cycles using a sample-barcoded 5' primer and a J-beta primer mix. MiXCR was run by TCRdb on the 5' RACE reads, yielding one entry per CDR3 protein. Counted here are approximately 900,000 distinct CDR3 sequences, about 48% occurring once; the ten biggest clones make up around 15%. Between the trimmed V and J ends, which lost 0 bases and 7 bases, there was a span of 15 bases. The V gene's germline CDR1 is DFQATT and CDR2 SNEGSKA (reference sequence). This CDR3 is 14 amino acids long. In regard to this clonotype: Its antigen is not identified.

The source is a man in his thirties or forties in good health. The material sequenced was blood. The genes are TRBV20-1 and TRBJ1-2; the D gene is possibly TRBD1 (5 bases). Here the CDR3 reads CSAREDLGGIGYTF. The CDR3 nucleotides read TGCAGTGCTAGAGAAGACCTGGGGGGGATTGGCTACACCTTC.